The 14 T cell receptor beta chains presented below share a single source sample, sequenced in a study of shared clonotypes between healthy human individuals. Data came from immunoSEQ multiplex PCR; TCRdb stores just in-frame clones and leaves some out. The sample carries over 400,000 clones, about 96% recorded once. What was sequenced was naive CD4+ T cells sorted from blood. The subset was: CD45RA+ positively selected. These receptors were collected from a woman aged 25-40 years in good health.

The chain employs TRBV15 and TRBJ2-1, with 9 bases aligning to TRBD2. The trim removed 7 bases at V and 7 bases at J, leaving 5 bases unmatched. The CDR3 is 13 residues long. Looked up from germline, CDR1 is LNHNV and CDR2 is YYDKDF (reference sequence). The CDR3 DNA follows: TGTGCCACCACTAGCGGGACCCGGAATGAGCAGTTCTTC. Translation: CATTSGTRNEQFF.

In its sample, this clone was seen once. The chain joins TRBV28 to TRBJ1-5; D may be TRBD1 (5 bases). The CDR3 has 14 residues. Trimming pared 3 bases from V and 2 bases from J, leaving 8 bases between. Germline assignment: CDR1 MDHEN and CDR2 SYDVKM. The CDR3 loop is CASSFAGRNQPQHF. CDR3 sequence (DNA): TGTGCCAGCAGTTTTGCAGGGCGCAATCAGCCCCAGCATTTT.

V gene TRBV5-5 combines with J gene TRBJ2-7; 10 bases are shared with TRBD1. The germline V gene has CDR1 SGHKS and CDR2 YYEKEE (reference sequence). The V and J ends lost 5 bases and 4 bases, in that order; junction bases with no gene match: 6. CDR3 length: 14 residues. The CDR3, as DNA: TGTGCCAGCAGGGGACAGGGGAGTCTTTACGAGCAGTACTTC. Protein product: CASRGQGSLYEQYF.

This chain uses TRBV7-3 with TRBJ2-3; D perhaps matches TRBD2 (5 bases). The CDR3 is 15 amino acids. Germline assignment: CDR1 SGHTA and CDR2 FQGTGA. The V gene lost 0 bases and the J gene lost 1 base, with 8 bases spanning the gap. The CDR3 coding sequence is TGTGCCAGCAGCTTAACGGTTAGCGGCACAGATACGCAGTATTTT. This encodes CASSLTVSGTDTQYF.

The chain couples TRBV28 to TRBJ2-3; D is uncertain. Germline V gives CDR1 MDHEN, CDR2 SYDVKM. CDR3 size: 13 residues. Trimming pared 6 bases from V and 6 bases from J, leaving 13 bases between. Written as DNA, the CDR3 is TGTGCCAGCAGGGGTGAAGGGTGGGATACGCAGTATTTT. It yields the protein CASRGEGWDTQYF.

In its sample, this clone was seen once. The V call is TRBV18, the J call TRBJ1-2; TRBD1 matches at 10 bases. The CDR3 is 15 residues long. V shed 2 bases, J shed 8 bases, and the junction held 8 bases outside the gene matches. In germline, CDR1 is KGHSH, CDR2 LQKENI. The DNA for the CDR3 is TGTGCCAGCTCACCAACCTCCGGGACAGGGGTAGGCTACACCTTC. As protein: CASSPTSGTGVGYTF. The entire variable domain, with the rest obtained from reference TRBV18 and TRBJ1-2, is as follows: NAGVMQNPRHLVRRRGQEARLRCSPMKGHSHVYWYRQLPEEGLKFMVYLQKENIIDESGMPKERFSAEFPKEGPSILRIQQVVRGDSAAYFCASSPTSGTGVGYTFGSGTRLTVV.

A single count supports this clone. This sequence joins TRBV5-5 and TRBJ2-7, with 7 bases identical to TRBD1. The germline V gene encodes CDR1 SGHKS and CDR2 YYEKEE (reference sequence). Unmatched junction bases numbered 10, after V lost 4 bases and J lost 0 bases. The CDR3 totals 16 residues. The DNA of the CDR3 is TGTGCCAGCAGCCCACGACAGACAGGGTACTCCTACGAGCAGTACTTC. This encodes CASSPRQTGYSYEQYF.

The rearrangement uses TRBV27 and TRBJ2-3; D is possibly TRBD1 or TRBD2 (5 bases each). CDR3 length equals 15 residues. Germline-derived CDR1 and CDR2 are MNHEY and SMNVEV (reference sequence). V was trimmed by 3 bases and J by 4 bases, leaving 14 bases between them. The CDR3: CASSFRGVESDTQYF. CDR3 DNA sequence: TGTGCCAGCAGTTTCAGAGGGGTAGAGTCAGATACGCAGTATTTT.

V is TRBV5-6 and J is TRBJ2-7, with D possibly TRBD2 on 6 matching bases. The length of the CDR3 is 14 residues. V dropped 4 bases and J dropped 5 bases, with 16 bases sitting between them. Germline lookup yields CDR1 SGHDT and CDR2 YYEEEE. CDR3 protein: CASSRGGVTHEQYF. Written as DNA, the CDR3 is TGTGCCAGCAGCAGAGGAGGGGTTACCCACGAGCAGTACTTC.

The J gene is TRBJ2-7, the V gene TRBV11-2; 7 bases are shared with TRBD2. There are 14 residues in the CDR3. CDR1 is SGHAT and CDR2 is FQNNGV in the germline V gene. The ends lost 5 bases at V and 2 bases at J; junction bases unmatched: 6. This CDR3 reads CASSTFGGAYEQYF. CDR3 DNA sequence: TGTGCCAGCAGCACATTTGGGGGGGCCTACGAGCAGTACTTC.

The CDR3 region is CASSTRGGGYGYTF. Here the CDR3 DNA reads TGTGCCAGCAGCACCCGAGGAGGGGGCTATGGCTACACCTTC. V usage is TRBV9 and J usage is TRBJ1-2, with TRBD1 as a possible D gene (6 bases). V lost 4 bases, J lost 4 bases, and 14 bases lay in between. There are 14 residues in the CDR3. Germline assignment: CDR1 SGDLS and CDR2 YYNGEE.

CDR3 DNA sequence: TGTGCCAGCAGTGGAGAGGTCGGCTATGGCTACACCTTC. Amino acid sequence: CASSGEVGYGYTF. This rearrangement joins TRBV25-1 to TRBJ1-2, with D uncertain. In germline, CDR1 is MGHDK, CDR2 SYGVNS. The V end lost 4 bases, the J end lost 4 bases, and 10 bases lay between the germline ends. This CDR3 contains 13 residues.

The rearrangement links TRBV2 to TRBJ1-5; D gene uncertain. V dropped 3 bases and J dropped 1 base, with 7 bases sitting between them. Looked up from germline, CDR1 is SNHLY and CDR2 is FYNNEI. CDR3 length equals 14 residues. CDR3 loop: CASSEQISNQPQHF. The CDR3, as DNA: TGTGCCAGCAGTGAGCAGATAAGCAATCAGCCCCAGCATTTT.

The chain recombines TRBV7-9 with TRBJ1-1; TRBD1 matches at 8 bases. V trimming: 6 bases; J trimming: 5 bases; junction bases outside the gene matches: 8. The CDR3 length is 14 residues. CDR1 is SEHNR and CDR2 is FQNEAQ in the germline V gene (reference sequence). The CDR3 here is CASSIQGGRTEAFF. In DNA form, the CDR3 reads TGTGCCAGCAGTATACAGGGGGGTCGGACTGAAGCTTTCTTT.